The 20 T cell receptor beta chains listed next were all sequenced from one sample in a study of control samples from healthy donors and cancer patients. The assay was immunoSEQ multiplex PCR, and TCRdb's table has in-frame clones only and misses some. This repertoire shows tens of thousands of clones, roughly 90% found once; its top ten account for under 2.5%. Sequencing was carried out using PBMCs. The receptors originated from a woman aged 60-75 years with head and neck cancer.

This rearrangement joins TRBV10-3 to TRBJ2-2; D uncertain. V was pared by 5 bases and J by 3 bases, with 10 bases between. The CDR3 has 14 amino acids. Germline V gene sequence: CDR1 ENHRY, CDR2 SYGVKD. CDR3 sequence: CAISQAADTGELFF. DNA for the CDR3: TGTGCCATCAGTCAGGCGGCGGACACCGGGGAGCTGTTTTTT.

This chain links TRBV6-1 with TRBJ1-1; possibly TRBD1 for D (5 bases). Germline V CDR1 and CDR2: MNHNS, SASEGT. The CDR3 covers 17 residues. V lost 3 bases to trimming and J lost 0 bases, with 17 bases between them. CDR3: CASSDGEGRFLNTEAFF. Written as DNA, the CDR3 is TGTGCCAGCAGTGACGGGGAGGGGCGCTTTCTGAACACTGAAGCTTTCTTT.

The CDR3 bases are TGTGCCAGCAGTTCATCTAGCCTCGGGTTTGGGACCCAGTACTTC. Protein sequence: CASSSSSLGFGTQYF. The rearrangement uses TRBV27 and TRBJ2-5; the D gene is possibly TRBD2 (5 bases). The CDR3 runs 15 residues. Per germline, CDR1 MNHEY and CDR2 SMNVEV (reference sequence). The V end was cut by 4 bases, the J end by 7 bases, with 19 bases between.

The genes are TRBV11-3 and TRBJ1-6; D unclear. This CDR3 has 13 residues. Germline-derived CDR1 and CDR2 are SGHNT and YENEEA. Deletions cut 3 bases from V and 7 bases from J, with 7 bases between. In DNA, the CDR3 is TGTGCCAGCAGCTTCGGGATAAATTCACCCCTCCACTTT. Encoded protein: CASSFGINSPLHF.

This chain links TRBV4-1 with TRBJ2-7, with D perhaps TRBD1 or TRBD2 (6 bases each). The CDR3 spans 18 residues. From germline, CDR1 is MGHRA and CDR2 YSYEKL. V was clipped by 0 bases and J by 0 bases, with 18 bases between them. The CDR3 bases are TGCGCCAGCAGCCAAGATCCTGCCCAGGGGACTGTCTCCTACGAGCAGTACTTC. Its translation: CASSQDPAQGTVSYEQYF.

The chain has TRBV30 and TRBJ1-5; 7 bases align to TRBD1. The CDR3 runs 19 residues. CDR1 and CDR2 from the germline V gene are GTSNPN and SVGIG (reference sequence). With 1 base clipped from V and 0 bases from J, the junction kept 15 bases outside the gene matches. This chain's CDR3 is CAWSGSWGTADSSNQPQHF. CDR3 nucleotide sequence: TGTGCCTGGAGTGGTTCGTGGGGGACAGCCGATAGTAGCAATCAGCCCCAGCATTTT.

This rearrangement joins TRBV5-4 to TRBJ2-5; 8 bases line up with TRBD2. CDR3 length: 15 residues. CDR1 and CDR2 (germline): SGHNT, YYREEE (reference sequence). V lost 4 bases, J lost 2 bases, and 7 bases stayed unmatched. CDR3 amino acids: CASSVRTSLQETQYF. The CDR3, as DNA: TGTGCCAGCAGCGTAAGGACTAGCCTACAAGAGACCCAGTACTTC.

The chain is built from TRBV7-9 and TRBJ2-3; a possible D gene is TRBD2 (5 bases). Germline V lookup: CDR1 SEHNR, CDR2 FQNEAQ (reference sequence). The CDR3 consists of 16 residues. Trimming left V 5 bases short and J 0 bases short, with 15 bases between. The CDR3 bases are TGTGCCAGCAGCCCCACGGGCGGGCCAAGCACAGATACGCAGTATTTT. This codes for CASSPTGGPSTDTQYF. Full variable domain (missing parts from reference TRBV7-9 and TRBJ2-3): DTGVSQNPRHKITKRGQNVTFRCDPISEHNRLYWYRQTLGQGPEFLTYFQNEAQLEKSRLLSDRFSAERPKGSFSTLEIQRTEQGDSAMYLCASSPTGGPSTDTQYFGPGTRLTVL.

The chain couples TRBV5-5 to TRBJ2-3; 7 positions match TRBD2. This CDR3 contains 15 residues. V dropped 1 base and J dropped 0; count of bases not matched to a gene: 2. CDR1 SGHKS and CDR2 YYEKEE come from the germline V gene (reference sequence). The CDR3 DNA is TGTGCCAGCAGCTTGTCGGGAGGAAGCACAGATACGCAGTATTTT. Encoded protein: CASSLSGGSTDTQYF.

The chain couples TRBV15 to TRBJ1-2; TRBD1 might be the D (5 bases). The CDR3 is 15 residues long. Germline CDR1 and CDR2: LNHNV and YYDKDF (reference sequence). Trimming cost V 3 bases and J 1 base, with 12 bases left between them. In nucleotides, the CDR3 is TGTGCCACCAGCAGCGACTTGACAGTTAACTATGGCTACACCTTC. Protein: CATSSDLTVNYGYTF.

This chain joins TRBV6-6 and TRBJ1-5; unclear D gene. Trimming took off 8 bases at V and 0 bases at J, with 2 bases between the two ends. The CDR3 has 11 amino acids. Looked up from germline, CDR1 is MNHNY and CDR2 is SVGAGI (reference sequence). This CDR3 reads CASGSNQPQHF. CDR3 bases: TGTGCCAGCGGTAGCAATCAGCCCCAGCATTTT.

The chain combines TRBV24-1 with TRBJ2-1; D remains unclear. This CDR3 is built from 17 residues. Germline V gene lookup returns CDR1 KGHDR and CDR2 SFDVKD. V shed 2 bases and J shed 0 bases, with 13 bases lying between them. The CDR3 DNA follows: TGTGCCACCAGTGATTCGTGGGGAAGGAGCTCCTACAATGAGCAGTTCTTC. Amino acids: CATSDSWGRSSYNEQFF.

The chain couples TRBV15 to TRBJ1-2; D is unresolved. The CDR3 sequence is 13 residues long. Germline V CDR1 and CDR2: LNHNV, YYDKDF (reference sequence). Trimming took 0 bases from V and 4 from J, leaving 6 bases between them. This CDR3 reads CATSRDRGYGYTF. As DNA, the CDR3 is TGTGCCACCAGCAGAGATCGCGGCTATGGCTACACCTTC.

The chain combines TRBV1 with TRBJ2-3; TRBD2 is the table's D call, not checked against the DNA. TRBV1 is a pseudogene. The CDR3 totals 18 residues. Here the CDR3 reads CTSSQDPGSEFSPDTQYF. Here the CDR3 DNA reads TGCACCAGCAGCCAAGATCCGGGTAGCGAGTTCAGCCCAGATACGCAGTATTTT.

This sequence joins TRBV19 and TRBJ1-1, with a tentative D call TRBD1 (6 bases). This CDR3 comprises 15 residues. Germline V gene sequence: CDR1 LNHDA, CDR2 SQIVND (reference sequence). Trimming removed 5 bases from V and 0 bases from J, with 13 bases in between. CDR3 DNA: TGTGCCAGTAGTTGGAGGGGGGGAGTGAACACTGAAGCTTTCTTT. This gives the protein CASSWRGGVNTEAFF.

The rearrangement uses TRBV7-3 and TRBJ2-2, with TRBD2 identical over 7 bases. CDR1 SGHTA and CDR2 FQGTGA come from the germline V gene. The CDR3 loop spans 12 amino acids. V was clipped by 8 bases and J by 15 bases; unmatched bases: 12. The CDR3, as DNA: TGTGCCAGCGGTCCGGGGGAGGGTTTGGTGTTTTTT. Its translation is CASGPGEGLVFF.

The V gene is TRBV29-1, the J gene TRBJ2-6; TRBD2 matches at 10 bases. The V segment lost 7 bases and the J segment 0 bases; nucleotides outside the gene matches: 3. This CDR3 spans 15 amino acids. Looked up from germline, CDR1 is SQVTM and CDR2 is ANQGSEA. The CDR3 coding sequence is TGCAGCGGACTAGCGGGCGACTCTGGGGCCAACGTCCTGACTTTC. Translated, it gives CSGLAGDSGANVLTF. The full variable domain, with the rest looked up from reference TRBV29-1 and TRBJ2-6, is SAVISQKPSRDICQRGTSLTIQCQVDSQVTMMFWYRQQPGQSLTLIATANQGSEATYESGFVIDKFPISRPNLTFSTLTVSNMSPEDSSIYLCSGLAGDSGANVLTFGAGSRLTVL.

The chain couples TRBV7-2 to TRBJ1-6; 7 positions match TRBD1. V trimming: 6 bases; J trimming: 10 bases; junction bases outside the gene matches: 15. Per germline, CDR1 SGHTA and CDR2 FQGNSA. There are 16 residues in the CDR3. The CDR3 coding sequence is TGTGCCAGCAGACCCGGGGGGACAGCGGCTCGATCACCCCTCCACTTT. Protein sequence: CASRPGGTAARSPLHF.

Remarks on this clone: In the same sample, other DNA sequences code for this CDR3. The rearrangement uses TRBV7-8 and TRBJ2-5; D uncertain. Germline loops: CDR1 SGHVS, CDR2 FQNEAQ. The V end was cut by 5 bases, the J end by 1 base, with 2 bases between. This CDR3 region has 11 residues. As DNA, the CDR3 is TGTGCCAGCAGCCCCCAAGAGACCCAGTACTTC. The encoded protein is CASSPQETQYF.

The chain uses TRBV27 and TRBJ2-5; D call uncertain. The V gene's germline CDR1 is MNHEY and CDR2 SMNVEV (reference sequence). CDR3 length: 15 residues. V lost 4 bases and J 4 bases, leaving 16 bases between the germline ends. Here the CDR3 DNA reads TGTGCCAGCAGTTCTCACTTGGAGTTGGGAGAGACCCAGTACTTC. It is translated as CASSSHLELGETQYF.